This TCR beta chain was sequenced during a study of CD8+ T cells in alopecia areata. The treatment denotes: oral pan-JAK inhibitor, 5-10 mg twice daily. Trimming removed 3 bases at V and 4 bases at J, with 25 bases between. The CDR3 is made up of 18 amino acids. Per germline, CDR1 MDHEN and CDR2 SYDVKM. As the sequencing template, cDNA was produced by extracting RNA and reverse transcribing it. Clones were read by immunoSEQ multiplex PCR, and TCRdb kept only the in-frame ones, dropping some. The sample has about 42,000 clones, about three fifths seen once. The sequencing here drew on CD8+ T cells sorted from blood, taken at week 4, from a patient treated with tofacitinib. The chain couples TRBV28 to TRBJ2-7; D gene uncertain. This sequence originates from a human donor with alopecia areata. The CDR3 nucleotides are TGTGCCAGCAGTTTGGCAGCTTTAGGTTCTACGACTTCGTACGAGCAGTACTTC. Its protein is CASSLAALGSTTSYEQYF. Together with reference TRBV28 and TRBJ2-7, the CDR3 gives the full variable domain: DVKVTQSSRYLVKRTGEKVFLECVQDMDHENMFWYRQDPGLGLRLIYFSYDVKMKEKGDIPEGYSVSREKKERFSLILESASTNQTSMYLCASSLAALGSTTSYEQYFGPGTRLTVT.